This T cell receptor (beta chain) emerged from a study of PD-1 blockade in classical Hodgkin lymphoma. General study results and limits: The causes of the repertoire differences, possibly disease activity or prior therapy, remain undefined. Lower baseline TCR diversity was reported for newly diagnosed patients than for healthy donors.

The data were produced by immunoSEQ multiplex PCR, yet TCRdb's version contains in-frame clones alone and is incomplete. Found here are around 30,000 clones, around nine tenths of them singletons; the top ten hold 0.22%. The time point denotes: newly diagnosed, previously untreated cHL patient sample. Magnetic negative selection of thawed PBMCs was the method by which CD4+ T cells were purified. As a comparison, the study used PBMCs from newly diagnosed, untreated classical Hodgkin lymphoma. Per germline, CDR1 LNHNV and CDR2 YYDKDF (reference sequence). The CDR3 is 13 amino acids. Points on this clone: Its specificity is unknown. A junction end diverges from the germline sequence, so it may reflect a read error.

The rearrangement links TRBV15 to TRBJ2-7, with TRBD2 as a possible D gene (5 bases). Sequences were obtained from CD4+ T cells from blood. The sequence came from a human donor with classical Hodgkin lymphoma. The CDR3 sequence: CATSRDSVGLSVF. The CDR3 DNA sequence: TGTGCCACCAGCAGAGATTCGGTCGGACTCTCCGTCTTC. The whole variable domain, filled in from reference TRBV15 and TRBJ2-7, reads DAMVIQNPRYQVTQFGKPVTLSCSQTLNHNVMYWYQQKSSQAPKLLFHYYDKDFNNEADTPDNFQSRRPNTSFCFLDIRSPGLGDTAMYLCATSRDSVGLSVFGPGTRLTVT.